The next 16 T cell receptor beta chains were all read from a single sample in a study of blood T cell repertoires in COVID-19. The data were produced by immunoSEQ multiplex PCR, yet TCRdb's version contains in-frame clones alone and is incomplete. The sample lists 250,000 to 350,000 clones, approximately 88% occurring once. The sequenced material came from peripheral blood. The origin of the receptors is a human donor with COVID-19, enrolled during active disease. The donor label of this sample is uncertain.

The V gene is TRBV9, the J gene TRBJ2-7, with D possibly being TRBD2 (5 bases). V was cut by 0 bases and J by 2 bases, with 12 bases left in between. The germline gives CDR1 SGDLS, CDR2 YYNGEE. The CDR3 covers 15 residues. Written as DNA, the CDR3 is TGTGCCAGCAGCGTAGCGTTGGACTTTACCTACGAGCAGTACTTC. This translates into CASSVALDFTYEQYF.

This clone was detected only once. V gene TRBV6-1 combines with J gene TRBJ1-4; TRBD1 might be the D (6 bases). This CDR3 contains 17 residues. CDR1 and CDR2 from the germline V gene are MNHNS and SASEGT. Trimming left V 3 bases short and J 0 bases short, with 14 bases between. CDR3 loop: CASSDRGSVATNEKLFF. The CDR3 DNA follows: TGTGCCAGCAGTGATAGGGGGTCCGTTGCAACTAATGAAAAACTGTTTTTT.

The genes are TRBV3-1 (or the pseudogene TRBV3-2) and TRBJ1-3; 9 positions match TRBD1. The CDR3 has 15 amino acids. With 3 bases clipped from V and 0 bases from J, the junction kept 0 bases outside the gene matches. Germline lookup yields CDR1 LGHDT and CDR2 YNNKEL (reference sequence). CDR3 DNA: TGTGCCAGCAGCCAGGACAGGGGCTCTGGAAACACCATATATTTT. This encodes CASSQDRGSGNTIYF.

This rearrangement joins TRBV27 to TRBJ2-7, with 10 bases fitting TRBD2. The CDR3 contains 15 residues. Per the germline V gene, CDR1 is MNHEY and CDR2 is SMNVEV (reference sequence). The J segment lost 5 bases and the V segment lost 2 bases, leaving 6 bases of the junction unmatched. The CDR3 here is CASSLLLAGAHEQYF. The CDR3 coding sequence is TGTGCCAGCAGTTTACTTCTAGCGGGAGCCCACGAGCAGTACTTC.

This clone is a singleton in its sample. Other DNA sequences in this sample translate to the same CDR3. J is TRBJ2-1 and V is TRBV28; 7 nucleotides agree with TRBD2. After removal of 3 bases from V and 0 bases from J, the junction contained 2 bases not matched to a gene. The CDR3 runs 15 residues. From germline, CDR1 is MDHEN and CDR2 SYDVKM. CDR3 residues: CASSLGGSSYNEQFF. CDR3 coding DNA: TGTGCCAGCAGTTTGGGCGGGAGCTCCTACAATGAGCAGTTCTTC.

The rearrangement joins TRBV12-3 or TRBV12-4 to TRBJ2-3, with a possible D match to TRBD2 (5 bases). The CDR3 is 13 residues long. Trimming shortened V by 4 bases and J by 6 bases, and 11 bases separated the two germline ends. The CDR3 DNA reads TGTGCCAGCAGTTACCTAGAGCGGGATACGCAGTATTTT. Residues: CASSYLERDTQYF.

The genes are TRBV30 and TRBJ2-1; 11 nucleotides match TRBD2. CDR1 and CDR2 (germline): GTSNPN, SVGIG (reference sequence). J was trimmed by 5 bases and V by 0 bases; bases with no gene match: 6. CDR3 length: 16 amino acids. Here the CDR3 reads CAWSVPTSGNHNEQFF. The CDR3 DNA sequence: TGTGCCTGGAGTGTACCGACTAGCGGGAATCACAATGAGCAGTTCTTC.

The chain employs TRBV5-1 and TRBJ2-3; 8 bases align to TRBD2. Germline V CDR1 and CDR2: SGHRS, YFSETQ. The CDR3 has 16 amino acids. J was trimmed by 3 bases and V by 0 bases; bases with no gene match: 6. CDR3 in amino acids: CASSLGSGSYTDTQYF. For the CDR3, the DNA is TGCGCCAGCAGCTTGGGAAGCGGGAGCTATACAGATACGCAGTATTTT.

V and J are TRBV19 and TRBJ2-3; 10 bases line up with TRBD2. The junction had 4 bases not matched to a gene; V was cut back by 6 bases and J by 1 base. From germline, CDR1 is LNHDA and CDR2 SQIVND (reference sequence). This CDR3 region has 15 residues. Here the CDR3 reads CASRRGTSGTDTQYF. The CDR3 DNA sequence: TGTGCCAGTAGGAGAGGGACTAGCGGCACAGATACGCAGTATTTT.

J is TRBJ1-2 and V is TRBV10-2, with D perhaps TRBD1 (6 bases). The CDR3 is 14 amino acids. The germline gives CDR1 WSHSY, CDR2 SAAADI. V lost 3 bases and J lost 7, with 15 bases in between. The CDR3 region has the DNA TGCGCCAGCAGTGATGCATTGGGGGCCGGTGGCTACACCTTC. It codes for CASSDALGAGGYTF.

This clone has only a few counts. The chain has TRBV6-6 and TRBJ2-5; 14 bases map to TRBD2. Germline CDR1 and CDR2: MNHNY and SVGAGI (reference sequence). Losses at the gene ends were 5 bases for V and 5 bases for J; bases not matched to a gene: 10. The CDR3 contains 17 residues. As DNA, the CDR3 is TGTGCCAGCAGTCCCCGGACTAGCGGGAGGTGGGAGGAGACCCAGTACTTC. It specifies CASSPRTSGRWEETQYF.

This rearrangement joins TRBV6-2 or TRBV6-3 to TRBJ1-1, with D unresolved. CDR1 is MNHEY, CDR2 SVGEGT, per germline. Trimming took off 4 bases at V and 9 bases at J, with 15 bases between the two ends. The CDR3 covers 13 residues. The DNA for the CDR3 is TGTGCCAGCAGTTTTCTAGGAAGCTCAAAAGCTTTCTTT. Translating gives CASSFLGSSKAFF.

This chain uses TRBV29-1 with TRBJ1-2; TRBD1 agrees at 7 bases. V lost 3 bases, J lost 6 bases, and 7 bases stayed unmatched. CDR3 length equals 13 residues. CDR1 is SQVTM, CDR2 ANQGSEA, per germline. This CDR3 reads CSVDGQGVHGYTF. The CDR3 bases are TGCAGCGTTGACGGGCAGGGGGTGCATGGCTACACCTTC.

The chain couples TRBV6-5 to TRBJ1-1; TRBD1 is a possible D gene (5 bases). The germline CDR1 and CDR2 sequences are MNHEY and SVGAGI. The CDR3 is 13 residues long. Trimming shortened V by 3 bases and J by 7 bases, and 12 bases separated the two germline ends. The CDR3 DNA is TGTGCCAGCAGTTATACAGGTTGGGATGAAGCTTTCTTT. This gives the protein CASSYTGWDEAFF.

The gene calls are TRBV5-1 and TRBJ2-3, with D perhaps TRBD1 (5 bases). V was shortened by 0 bases and J by 2 bases, with 13 bases between the two germline ends. Germline V gene data show CDR1 as SGHRS and CDR2 as YFSETQ. The CDR3 is 16 residues long. CDR3 DNA sequence: TGCGCCAGCAGCTTGGGACCGAGACAGTACACAGATACGCAGTATTTT. As protein: CASSLGPRQYTDTQYF.

The V gene is TRBV27, the J gene TRBJ1-6; tentatively, D is TRBD1 (6 bases). Germline assignment: CDR1 MNHEY and CDR2 SMNVEV (reference sequence). The CDR3 is 15 amino acids. Deletions cut 3 bases from V and 4 bases from J, with 10 bases between. DNA for the CDR3: TGTGCCAGCAGTTTTTACAGGGAGTATAATTCACCCCTCCACTTT. It encodes CASSFYREYNSPLHF.